This T cell receptor beta chain originates from a study of shared clonotypes between healthy human individuals. Some clones are missing from TCRdb's copy, which holds only in-frame ones; the method was immunoSEQ multiplex PCR. The table shows about 2 million clones, with about 95% occurring only once. The table lists this clone with a count of one. Terminally differentiated effector memory CD45RA+ cells were excluded from the naive CD8 cells, which were CD45RO-negative and positively selected for CCR7. This CDR3 has 13 residues. V lost 1 base, J lost 6 bases, and 10 bases lay in between. Per the germline V gene, CDR1 is SEHNR and CDR2 is FQNEAQ (reference sequence).

The sequence derives from a man aged 18 to 30 in good health. This rearrangement joins TRBV7-9 to TRBJ2-7; D is perhaps TRBD2 (6 bases). Sequencing was performed on naive CD8+ T cells sorted from blood. Written as DNA, the CDR3 is TGTGCCAGCAGCTTAGGGGCGGGGAGCGAGCAGTACTTC. It is translated as CASSLGAGSEQYF.